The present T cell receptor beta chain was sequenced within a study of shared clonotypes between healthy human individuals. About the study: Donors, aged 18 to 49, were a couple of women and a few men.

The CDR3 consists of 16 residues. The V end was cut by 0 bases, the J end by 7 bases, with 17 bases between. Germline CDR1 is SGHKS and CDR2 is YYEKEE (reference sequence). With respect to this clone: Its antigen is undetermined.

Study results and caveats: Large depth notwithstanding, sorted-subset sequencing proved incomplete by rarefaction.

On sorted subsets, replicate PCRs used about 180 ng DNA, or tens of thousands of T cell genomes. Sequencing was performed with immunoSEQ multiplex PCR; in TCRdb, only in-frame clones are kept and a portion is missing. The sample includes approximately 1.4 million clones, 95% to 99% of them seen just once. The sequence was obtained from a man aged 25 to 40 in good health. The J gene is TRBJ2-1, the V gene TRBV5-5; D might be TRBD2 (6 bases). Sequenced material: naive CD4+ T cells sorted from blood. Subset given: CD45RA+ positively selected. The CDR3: CASSLVAGLPSNEQFF. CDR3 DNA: TGTGCCAGCAGCTTGGTGGCGGGACTTCCTTCTAATGAGCAGTTCTTC.